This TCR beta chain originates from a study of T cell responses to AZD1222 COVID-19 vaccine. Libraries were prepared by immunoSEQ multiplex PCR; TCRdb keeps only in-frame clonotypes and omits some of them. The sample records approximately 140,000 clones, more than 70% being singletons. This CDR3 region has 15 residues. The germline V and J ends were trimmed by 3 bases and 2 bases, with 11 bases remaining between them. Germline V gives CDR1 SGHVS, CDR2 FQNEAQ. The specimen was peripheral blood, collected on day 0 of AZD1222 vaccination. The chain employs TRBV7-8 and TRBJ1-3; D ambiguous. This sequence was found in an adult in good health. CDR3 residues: CASSFNPGAGNTIYF. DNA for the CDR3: TGTGCCAGCAGCTTCAACCCAGGTGCTGGAAACACCATATATTTT.